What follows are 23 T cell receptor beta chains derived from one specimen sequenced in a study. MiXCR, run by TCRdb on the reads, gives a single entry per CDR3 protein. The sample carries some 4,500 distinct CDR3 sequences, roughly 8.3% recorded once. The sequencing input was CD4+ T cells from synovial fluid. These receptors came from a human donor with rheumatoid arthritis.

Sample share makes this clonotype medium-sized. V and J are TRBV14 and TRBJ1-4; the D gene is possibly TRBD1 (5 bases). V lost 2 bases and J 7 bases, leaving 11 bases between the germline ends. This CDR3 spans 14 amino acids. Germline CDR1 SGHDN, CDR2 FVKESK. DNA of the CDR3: TGTGCCAGCAGCCAATCCGCGGGGCTTGAAAAACTGTTTTTT. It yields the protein CASSQSAGLEKLFF. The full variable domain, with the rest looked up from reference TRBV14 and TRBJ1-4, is EAGVTQFPSHSVIEKGQTVTLRCDPISGHDNLYWYRRVMGKEIKFLLHFVKESKQDESGMPNNRFLAERTGGTYSTLKVQPAELEDSGVYFCASSQSAGLEKLFFGSGTQLSVL.

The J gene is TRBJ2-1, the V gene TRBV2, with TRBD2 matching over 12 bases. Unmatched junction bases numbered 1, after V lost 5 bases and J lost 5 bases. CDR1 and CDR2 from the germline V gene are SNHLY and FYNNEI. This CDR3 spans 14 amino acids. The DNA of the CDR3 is TGTGCCAGCAGTAGGACTAGCGGGAACAATGAGCAGTTCTTC. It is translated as CASSRTSGNNEQFF.

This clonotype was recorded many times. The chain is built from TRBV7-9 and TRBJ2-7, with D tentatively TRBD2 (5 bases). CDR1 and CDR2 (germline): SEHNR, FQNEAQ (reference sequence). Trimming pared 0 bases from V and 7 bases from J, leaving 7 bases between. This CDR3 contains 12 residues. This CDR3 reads CASSLAPGEQYF. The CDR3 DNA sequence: TGTGCCAGCAGCTTAGCGCCGGGGGAGCAGTACTTC.

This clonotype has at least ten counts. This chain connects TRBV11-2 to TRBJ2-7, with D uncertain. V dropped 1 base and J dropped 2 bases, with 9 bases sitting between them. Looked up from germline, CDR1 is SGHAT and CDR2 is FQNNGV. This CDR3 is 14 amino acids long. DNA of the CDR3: TGTGCCAGCAGCTTAGCTATCATGGCCTACGAGCAGTACTTC. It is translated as CASSLAIMAYEQYF. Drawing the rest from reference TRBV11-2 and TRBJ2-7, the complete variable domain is EAGVAQSPRYKIIEKRQSVAFWCNPISGHATLYWYQQILGQGPKLLIQFQNNGVVDDSQLPKDRFSAERLKGVDSTLKIQPAKLEDSAVYLCASSLAIMAYEQYFGPGTRLTVT.

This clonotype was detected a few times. The chain's CDR3 is CASSLMVGAGDTQYF. CDR3 bases: TGCGCCAGCAGCTTGATGGTAGGGGCAGGCGATACGCAGTATTTT. The chain couples TRBV5-1 to TRBJ2-3, with D perhaps matching TRBD1 (5 bases). The CDR3 loop spans 15 amino acids. Trimming stripped 1 base from V and 6 bases from J, with 15 bases between. Per germline, CDR1 SGHRS and CDR2 YFSETQ.

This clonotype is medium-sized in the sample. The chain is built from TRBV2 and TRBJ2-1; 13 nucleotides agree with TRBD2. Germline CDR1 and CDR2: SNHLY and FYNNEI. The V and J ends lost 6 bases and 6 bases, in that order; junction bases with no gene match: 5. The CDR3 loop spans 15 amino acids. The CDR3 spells CASRRGLAGLNEQFF. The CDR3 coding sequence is TGTGCCAGCAGGAGGGGACTAGCGGGGCTCAATGAGCAGTTCTTC.

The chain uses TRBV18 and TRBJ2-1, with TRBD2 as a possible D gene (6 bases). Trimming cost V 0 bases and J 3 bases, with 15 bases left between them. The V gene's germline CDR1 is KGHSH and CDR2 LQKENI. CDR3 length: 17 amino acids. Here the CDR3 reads CASSPPGGGTRYNEQFF. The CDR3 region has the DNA TGTGCCAGCTCACCACCCGGGGGAGGCACCCGCTACAATGAGCAGTTCTTC.

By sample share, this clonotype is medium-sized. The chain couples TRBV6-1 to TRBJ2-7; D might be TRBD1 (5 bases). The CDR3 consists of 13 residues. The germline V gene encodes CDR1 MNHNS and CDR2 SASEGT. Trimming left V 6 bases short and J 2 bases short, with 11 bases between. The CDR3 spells CASSRQRPYEQYF. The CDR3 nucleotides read TGTGCCAGCAGCCGACAGAGACCCTACGAGCAGTACTTC.

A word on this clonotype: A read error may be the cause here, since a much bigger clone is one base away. As DNA, the CDR3 is TGTGCCAGCAGTGTAGGGACTAGCGGGAGTAAGTACGATGAGCAGTTCTTC. Translated, it gives CASSVGTSGSKYDEQFF. J is TRBJ2-1 and V is TRBV6-1, with TRBD2 matching over 14 bases. From germline, CDR1 is MNHNS and CDR2 SASEGT. J lost 8 bases, V lost 4 bases, and 10 bases had no gene match. CDR3 length: 17 residues.

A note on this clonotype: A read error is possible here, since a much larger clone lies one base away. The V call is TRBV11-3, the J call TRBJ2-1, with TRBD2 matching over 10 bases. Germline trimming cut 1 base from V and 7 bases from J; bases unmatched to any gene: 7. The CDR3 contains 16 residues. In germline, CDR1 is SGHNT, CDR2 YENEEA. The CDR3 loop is CASSLVKGLARNEQFF. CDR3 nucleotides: TGTGCCAGCAGCTTAGTGAAGGGACTAGCGAGGAATGAGCAGTTCTTC.

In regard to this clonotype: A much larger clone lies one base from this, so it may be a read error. CDR3 amino acids: CSAREDVF. CDR3 DNA: TGCAGTGCTAGAGAGGACGTCTTT. This sequence joins TRBV20-1 and TRBJ1-1; D ambiguous. Looked up from germline, CDR1 is DFQATT and CDR2 is SNEGSKA (reference sequence). The CDR3 has 8 amino acids.

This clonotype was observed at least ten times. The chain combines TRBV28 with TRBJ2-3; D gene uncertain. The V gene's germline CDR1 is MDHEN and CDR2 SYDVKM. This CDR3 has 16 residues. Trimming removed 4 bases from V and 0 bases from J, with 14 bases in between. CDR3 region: CASSSLGAGSTDTQYF. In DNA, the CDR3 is TGTGCCAGCAGTTCATTGGGTGCAGGCAGCACAGATACGCAGTATTTT.

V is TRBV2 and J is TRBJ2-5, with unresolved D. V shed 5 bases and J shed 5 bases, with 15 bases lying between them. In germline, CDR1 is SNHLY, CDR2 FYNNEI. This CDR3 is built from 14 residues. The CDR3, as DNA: TGTGCCAGCAGTCGGACCGTCGGAAGGGAGACCCAGTACTTC. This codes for CASSRTVGRETQYF. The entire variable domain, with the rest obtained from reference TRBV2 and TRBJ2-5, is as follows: EPEVTQTPSHQVTQMGQEVILRCVPISNHLYFYWYRQILGQKVEFLVSFYNNEISEKSEIFDDQFSVERPDGSNFTLKIRSTKLEDSAMYFCASSRTVGRETQYFGPGTRLLVL.

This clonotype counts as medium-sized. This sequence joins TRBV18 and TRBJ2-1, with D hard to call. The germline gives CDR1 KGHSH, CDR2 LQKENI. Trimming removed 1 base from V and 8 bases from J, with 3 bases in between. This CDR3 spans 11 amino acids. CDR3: CASSPLDEQFF. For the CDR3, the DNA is TGTGCCAGCTCACCACTGGATGAGCAGTTCTTC.

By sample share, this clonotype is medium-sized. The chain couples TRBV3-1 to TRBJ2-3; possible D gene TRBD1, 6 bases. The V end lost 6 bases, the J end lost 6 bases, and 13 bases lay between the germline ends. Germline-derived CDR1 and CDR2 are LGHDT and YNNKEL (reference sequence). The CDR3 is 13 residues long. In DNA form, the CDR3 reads TGTGCCAGCAGTCGATCAGGGGAGGATACGCAGTATTTT. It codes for CASSRSGEDTQYF.

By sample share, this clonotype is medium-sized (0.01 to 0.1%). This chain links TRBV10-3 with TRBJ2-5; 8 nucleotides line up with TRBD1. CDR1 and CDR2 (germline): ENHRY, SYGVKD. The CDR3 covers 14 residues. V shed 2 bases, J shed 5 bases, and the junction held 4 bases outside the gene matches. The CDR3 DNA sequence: TGTGCCATCAGTGAGACCCCAGGGGGCGAGACCCAGTACTTC. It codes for CAISETPGGETQYF.

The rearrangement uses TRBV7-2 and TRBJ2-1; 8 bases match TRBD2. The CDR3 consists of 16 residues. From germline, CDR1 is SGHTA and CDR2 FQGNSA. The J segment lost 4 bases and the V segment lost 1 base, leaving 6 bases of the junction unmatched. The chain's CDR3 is CASSLVSTSGYNEQFF. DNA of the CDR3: TGTGCCAGCAGCTTAGTTAGTACTAGCGGATACAATGAGCAGTTCTTC.

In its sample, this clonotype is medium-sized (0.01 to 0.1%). The CDR3 coding sequence is TGTGCCAGCAGCCCCCCCGGCGGGAGGGTGGAGACCCAGTACTTC. It specifies CASSPPGGRVETQYF. The J gene is TRBJ2-5, the V gene TRBV7-8, with 9 bases fitting TRBD2. In germline, CDR1 is SGHVS, CDR2 FQNEAQ. V gave up 5 bases and J gave up 5 bases; unmatched junction bases: 9. The length of the CDR3 is 15 residues.

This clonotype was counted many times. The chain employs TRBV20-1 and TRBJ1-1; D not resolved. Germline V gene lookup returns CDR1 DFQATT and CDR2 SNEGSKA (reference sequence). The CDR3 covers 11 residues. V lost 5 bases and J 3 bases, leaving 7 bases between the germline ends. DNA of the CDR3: TGCAGTGCTTCAGAGTACACTGAAGCTTTCTTT. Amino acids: CSASEYTEAFF.

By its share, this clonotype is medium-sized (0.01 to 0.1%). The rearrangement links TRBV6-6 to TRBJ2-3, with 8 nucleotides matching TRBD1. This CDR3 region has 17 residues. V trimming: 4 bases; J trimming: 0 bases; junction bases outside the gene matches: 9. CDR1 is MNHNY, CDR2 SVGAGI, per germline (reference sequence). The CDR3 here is CASSSGQATASTDTQYF. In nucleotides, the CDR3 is TGTGCCAGCAGTTCGGGACAGGCCACTGCTAGCACAGATACGCAGTATTTT.

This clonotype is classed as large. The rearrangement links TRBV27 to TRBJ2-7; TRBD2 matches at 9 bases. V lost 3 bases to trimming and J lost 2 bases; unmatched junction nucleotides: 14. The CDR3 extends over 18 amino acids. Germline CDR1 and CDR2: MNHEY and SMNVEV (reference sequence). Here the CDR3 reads CASSFTASGTLRTYEQYF. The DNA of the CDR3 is TGTGCCAGCAGTTTCACGGCTAGCGGGACCCTTCGAACCTACGAGCAGTACTTC.

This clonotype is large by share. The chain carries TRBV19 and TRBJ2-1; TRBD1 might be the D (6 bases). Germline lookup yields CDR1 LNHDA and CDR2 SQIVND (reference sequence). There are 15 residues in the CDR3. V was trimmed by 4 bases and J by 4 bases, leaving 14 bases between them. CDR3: CASSKKQGGYNEQFF. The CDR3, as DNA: TGTGCCAGTAGTAAGAAACAGGGTGGATACAATGAGCAGTTCTTC.

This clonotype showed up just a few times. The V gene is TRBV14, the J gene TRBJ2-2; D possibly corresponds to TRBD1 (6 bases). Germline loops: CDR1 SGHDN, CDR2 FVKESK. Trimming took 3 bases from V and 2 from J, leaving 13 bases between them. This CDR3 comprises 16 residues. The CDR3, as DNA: TGTGCCAGCAGCCAGGCGAGGACAGCCAACACCGGGGAGCTGTTTTTT. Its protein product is CASSQARTANTGELFF.